This T cell receptor (beta chain) originates from a study of vaccination and CD4 T cells after COVID-19. The sample holds a few counts of this clonotype. Its antigen remains unknown. Germline V gives CDR1 SGHVS, CDR2 FQNEAQ. CDR3 size: 18 residues. Trimming pared 6 bases from V and 5 bases from J, leaving 28 bases between. Oncomine TCR Beta short-read sequencing was applied to DNA from cultured CD4+ T cells. Via MiXCR, TCRdb re-called the PCR reads, giving one row per CDR3 protein. The sample records about 15,000 distinct CDR3 sequences, about 39% being singletons. Treatment meaning: roughly 10-day PBMC culture with coronavirus spike peptide pools or control peptides (ViraFEST assay).

The specimen was CD4+ T cells from blood, cultured in vitro, collected before SARS-CoV-2 vaccination. The rearrangement links TRBV7-8 to TRBJ1-1, with D perhaps matching TRBD1 (5 bases). The clonotype comes from a human donor who had recovered from COVID-19. For the CDR3, the DNA is TGTGCCAGCAGAAGGAATCGCCCCGGGGGAAATAATGTGACTGAAGCTTTCTTT. Residues: CASRRNRPGGNNVTEAFF.